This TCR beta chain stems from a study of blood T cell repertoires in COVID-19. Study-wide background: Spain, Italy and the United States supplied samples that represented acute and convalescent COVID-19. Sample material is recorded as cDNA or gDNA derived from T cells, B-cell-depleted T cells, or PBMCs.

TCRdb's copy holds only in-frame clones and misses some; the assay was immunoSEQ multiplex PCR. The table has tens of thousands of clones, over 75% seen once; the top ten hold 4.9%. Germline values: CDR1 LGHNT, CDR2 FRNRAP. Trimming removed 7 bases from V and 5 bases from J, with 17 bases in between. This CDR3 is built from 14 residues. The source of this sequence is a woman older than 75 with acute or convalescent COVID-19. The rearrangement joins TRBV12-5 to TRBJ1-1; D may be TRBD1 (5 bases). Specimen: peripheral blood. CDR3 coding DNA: TGTGCTAGTGCCGTGGGGGGTTTGGAGACTGAAGCTTTCTTT. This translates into CASAVGGLETEAFF. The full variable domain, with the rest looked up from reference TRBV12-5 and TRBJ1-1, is DARVTQTPRHKVTEMGQEVTMRCQPILGHNTVFWYRQTMMQGLELLAYFRNRAPLDDSGMPKDRFSAEMPDATLATLKIQPSEPRDSAVYFCASAVGGLETEAFFGQGTRLTVV.